This TCR beta chain was sequenced in a study of radiation and T cells in renal cell carcinoma. Regarding time point: baseline pretreatment blood. Treatment specified: 15 Gy SBRT to primary tumor, nephrectomy 4 weeks later. Trimming took 5 bases from V and 0 from J; bases not matched to a gene: 4. Germline V CDR1 and CDR2: SEHNR, FQNEAQ (reference sequence). The CDR3 is 16 amino acids. Data came from immunoSEQ multiplex PCR; TCRdb stores just in-frame clones and leaves some out. The sample consists of 100,000 to 150,000 clones, 80% to 85% of them appearing once. The chain employs TRBV7-9 and TRBJ2-6; TRBD1 aligns across 7 bases. The clonotype was recovered from an older woman with renal cell carcinoma. The sample here was blood, taken from a patient whose treatment included radiotherapy and nephrectomy. CDR3 nucleotide sequence: TGTGCCAGCAGCCGACAGGGTTACTCTGGGGCCAACGTCCTGACTTTC. It yields the protein CASSRQGYSGANVLTF. The complete variable domain, with remaining parts taken from reference TRBV7-9 and TRBJ2-6, reads DTGVSQNPRHKITKRGQNVTFRCDPISEHNRLYWYRQTLGQGPEFLTYFQNEAQLEKSRLLSDRFSAERPKGSFSTLEIQRTEQGDSAMYLCASSRQGYSGANVLTFGAGSRLTVL.